The entry that follows covers one T cell receptor beta chain sequence. The primer mix had 60 Vbeta and 13 Jbeta primers. Repertoires were generated with immunoSEQ multiplex PCR, while TCRdb's copy carries only in-frame clones and drops some. The sample lists over 100,000 clones; 74% were seen once. Germline CDR1 and CDR2: MRHNA and SNTAGT. This CDR3 region has 15 residues. The V gene lost 0 bases and the J gene lost 1 base, with 6 bases spanning the gap. This record comes from a study of cytomegalovirus exposure and HLA in healthy donors. The receptor's source is a man aged 25-45 years in good health and CMV-seropositive. The sample was PBMCs. The V call is TRBV6-4, the J call TRBJ2-2; tentative D call: TRBD1 (6 bases). CDR3 nucleotides: TGTGCCAGCAGTGACTCGGGACAGAACACCGGGGAGCTGTTTTTT. Protein: CASSDSGQNTGELFF.